This T cell receptor beta chain was observed in a study of blood T cells in healthy people across ages. The CDR3 length is 10 residues. CDR1 and CDR2 from the germline V gene are MDHEN and SYDVKM. A few counts support this clonotype. The junction differs from germline at one of its ends, possibly a read error. Combining a sample-barcoded 5' primer with a J-beta primer mix, a second PCR ran for about 7 to 11 cycles. Each CDR3 protein gets one entry after TCRdb re-called the 5' RACE reads with MiXCR. The sample has 910,000 or so distinct CDR3 sequences, roughly 51% seen once. The clonotype originates from a woman between 55 and 75 years old in good health. The sample taken for sequencing was blood. J is TRBJ2-7 and V is TRBV28; unclear D gene. The CDR3 loop reads CVSMGYEQYF. As DNA, the CDR3 is TGTGTCAGCATGGGTTACGAGCAGTACTTC.